This T cell receptor (beta chain) comes out of a study of T cells in Graves' hyperthyroidism and ophthalmopathy. The CDR3 is 12 residues long. Germline V gene lookup returns CDR1 KGHSH and CDR2 LQKENI. J gave up 8 bases and V 2 bases, and 2 bases lay outside the gene matches. General observations from the study: Blood shared most expanded thyroid clonotypes above 0.001.

Regarding this clonotype: Its antigen is unknown.

RNA transcripts provided the source from which TCR beta CDR3 regions were amplified. TCR CDR3 underwent first-round RT-PCR with the HTBI primer set. In TCRdb, the multiplex PCR reads were re-called with MiXCR into one record per CDR3 protein. Found here are about 150,000 distinct CDR3 sequences, less than 25% of them singletons; the top ten hold around two thirds. The origin of this receptor is a woman between 45 and 60 years old with Graves' hyperthyroidism that later progressed to Graves' ophthalmopathy. The chain has TRBV18 and TRBJ1-1; 7 bases fit TRBD1. Sequencing was carried out using blood. The CDR3 nucleotides read TGTGCCAGCTCACCAGGGACAGCAGAAGCTTTCTTT. Translated: CASSPGTAEAFF.